These T cell receptor beta chains were read from a single sample in a study of shared clonotypes between healthy human individuals. Generated by immunoSEQ multiplex PCR, the TCRdb table keeps only in-frame clones and is missing some. This sample carries under 2.5 million clones, 85% to 95% of them seen once, and the ten largest clones take about 0.36%. The sample was naive CD4+ T cells from PBMCs. The receptors stem from a man between 18 and 29 years old in good health. Some clones in this sample may be carry-over from other donors' samples. The CDR3 runs from the conserved cysteine through the conserved F or W.

j_gene,v_gene,CDR3aa
TRBJ2-7,TRBV28,CASSLPLTGGLAEQYF
TRBJ2-3,TRBV25-1,CASSEVSFGATDTQYF
TRBJ2-5,TRBV18,CASSPPPGETQYF
TRBJ2-2,TRBV5-6,CASSLAGQNTGELFF
TRBJ1-2,TRBV7-2,CASSLGQGASYGYTF
TRBJ1-1,TRBV6-1,CASSRNGQGRTEAFF
TRBJ1-2,TRBV14,CASSQGTLGGSFYYGYTF
TRBJ2-3,TRBV4-1,CASSQDFVRTQYF
TRBJ1-4,TRBV2,CASSEAGRGLEKLFF
TRBJ2-5,TRBV27,CASSLFGVRIQTRRETQYF
TRBJ1-2,TRBV6-1,CASSHRGLYGYTF
TRBJ2-1,TRBV7-3,CASSLEAGINRQFF
TRBJ1-1,TRBV6-6,CASPGGVNTEAFF
TRBJ2-1,TRBV4-2,CASSQGLAGENEQFF
TRBJ1-2,TRBV29-1,CSAVDRDHALLRGGYTF
TRBJ1-2,TRBV11-2,CASSTTTGLGGYTF
TRBJ1-3,TRBV5-6,CASSLDRGRNTIYF
TRBJ2-5,TRBV7-8,CASSLRASGRTTSGTQYF
TRBJ1-1,TRBV7-2,CASSLEAGMNTEAFF
TRBJ2-5,TRBV5-4,CASSPGGGQETQYF
TRBJ2-1,TRBV2,CASRAPASGSNEQFF
TRBJ2-1,TRBV11-3,CASSSYSYNEQFF
TRBJ1-1,TRBV7-2,CASSINTNTEAFF
TRBJ2-2,TRBV29-1,CSVEDFGGGELFF
TRBJ2-5,TRBV7-8,CASSLGGQETQYF
TRBJ1-1,TRBV7-2,CASSLYDVNTEAFF
TRBJ1-2,TRBV25-1,CASSEYEGAGYGYTF
TRBJ2-5,TRBV5-1,CASSLAKGWETQYF
TRBJ2-5,TRBV7-6,CASSSMGSGVETQYF
TRBJ2-3,TRBV20-1,CSARGPDTQYF
TRBJ1-2,TRBV6-1,CASSELGRGNLDGYTF
TRBJ1-4,TRBV27,CASARGAGSNEKLFF
TRBJ2-3,TRBV18,CASSPGQGGDTQYF
TRBJ1-2,TRBV19,CASSIGGDYGYTF
TRBJ1-5,TRBV5-1,CASSLGGTYNQPQHF
TRBJ2-7,TRBV7-9,CASSPRTSGNNEQYF
TRBJ2-3,TRBV4-2,CASSLQWGSPTDTQYF
TRBJ1-2,TRBV7-2,CASSSSGGNYGYTF
TRBJ2-1,TRBV7-2,CASSPQSSYNEQFF
TRBJ2-3,TRBV7-2,CASSLRTGTDTQYF
TRBJ2-5,TRBV5-1,CASTKLAGTLPQETQYF
TRBJ2-3,TRBV7-9,CASSSHQKGDRGFADTQYF
TRBJ2-3,TRBV10-1,CASSTGLSDTQYF
TRBJ2-1,TRBV12-5,CASGLGTSSSSSYNEQFF
TRBJ2-3,TRBV7-2,CASSLDQGDTQYF
TRBJ2-1,TRBV19,CASSGGSSYNEQFF
TRBJ1-1,TRBV7-2,CASSLALFGGRREAFF
TRBJ1-3,TRBV6-6,CASRDGGDTGNTIYF
TRBJ2-7,TRBV19,CASSIFSGGGARREQYF
TRBJ2-1,TRBV7-2,CASRETGRRNEQFF
TRBJ2-7,TRBV7-9,CASSLQGLGEQYF